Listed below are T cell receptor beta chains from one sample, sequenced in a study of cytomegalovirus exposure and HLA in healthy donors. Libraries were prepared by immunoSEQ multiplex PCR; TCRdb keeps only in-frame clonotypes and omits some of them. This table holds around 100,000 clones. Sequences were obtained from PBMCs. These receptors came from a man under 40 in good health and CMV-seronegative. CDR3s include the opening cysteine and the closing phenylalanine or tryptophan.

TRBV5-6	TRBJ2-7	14	CASSLGVVSYEQYF
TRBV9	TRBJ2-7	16	CASSALGVAGSYEQYF
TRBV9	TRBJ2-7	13	CASSVVSDSQQYF
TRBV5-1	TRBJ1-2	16	CASSLRGVPQWYGYTF
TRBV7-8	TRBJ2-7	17	CASSSVAGGPSDYEQYF
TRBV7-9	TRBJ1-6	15	CASSLVTGIKTPLHF
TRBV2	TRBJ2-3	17	CASSEVGLAGSTDTQYF
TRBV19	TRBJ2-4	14	CASSDRGPKNIQYF
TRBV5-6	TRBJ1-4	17	CASSLLIRQATNEKLFF
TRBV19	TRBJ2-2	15	CASSPRDSRRGELFF
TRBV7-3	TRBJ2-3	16	CASSLRAGARTDTQYF
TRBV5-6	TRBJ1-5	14	CASSLGRADQPQHF
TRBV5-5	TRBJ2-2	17	CASGPWTGGHNTGELFF
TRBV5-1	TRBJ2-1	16	CASSSGRGLEPNEQFF
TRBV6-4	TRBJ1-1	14	CASRDTDRPTEAFF
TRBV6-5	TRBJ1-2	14	CASSYSGGAGGYTF
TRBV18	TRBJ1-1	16	CASRGLSYMGGTEAFF
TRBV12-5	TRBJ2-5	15	CASGLPWGGAETQYF
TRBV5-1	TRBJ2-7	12	CASSLQGYEQYF
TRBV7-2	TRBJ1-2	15	CASSQAGDGNYGYTF
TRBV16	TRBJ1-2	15	CASSTGRGANYGYTF
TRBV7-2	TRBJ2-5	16	CASSLGLAGGEETQYF
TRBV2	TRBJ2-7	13	CASRGDTSYEQYF
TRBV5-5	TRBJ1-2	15	CASSLPGQGAYGYTF
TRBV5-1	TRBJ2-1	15	CASSLRGGLGNEQFF
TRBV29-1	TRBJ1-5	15	CSVAATGGGNQPQHF
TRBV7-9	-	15	CASSPSRTGDYEQYF
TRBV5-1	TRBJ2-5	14	CASSPRGEAETQYF
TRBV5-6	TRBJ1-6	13	CASRDRFHSPLHF
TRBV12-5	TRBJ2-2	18	CASGLAGLAGMNTGELFF
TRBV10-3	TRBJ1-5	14	CASTPGMDNQPQHF
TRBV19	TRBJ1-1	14	CASNLPGWATEAFF
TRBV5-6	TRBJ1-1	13	CASSLVVNTEAFF
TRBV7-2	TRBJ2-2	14	CASSLGTVGGELFF
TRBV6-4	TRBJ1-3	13	CASNPGSGNTIYF
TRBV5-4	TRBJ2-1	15	CASSLEGQGGNEQFF
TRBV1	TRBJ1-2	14	CTSSPRTEGYGYTF
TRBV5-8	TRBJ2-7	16	CASSLAGGWSAYEQYF
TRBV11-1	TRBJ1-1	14	CASSFAGANTEAFF
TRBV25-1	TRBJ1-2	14	CASSDGTGRYGYTF
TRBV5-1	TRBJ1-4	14	CASSLVPGDEKLFF